The subject of this entry is one TCR beta chain. Per the authors' pipeline: Estimated nucleated cell counts came from reference gene primer amplification. Assay: immunoSEQ multiplex PCR; the TCRdb copy retains only in-frame clones and omits some. The DNA gave D and trimming, while V, J and clone size come from that table. Counted here are over 250,000 clones, 75% to 90% occurring once; the ten biggest clones make up approximately 12%. This entry comes from a study of blood T cell repertoires in COVID-19. The CDR3 loop spans 14 amino acids. Germline CDR1 SGHTA, CDR2 FQGNSA. V dropped 1 base and J dropped 8 bases, with 12 bases sitting between them.

This sequence originates from a woman aged 55-75 years with acute or convalescent COVID-19. The chain uses TRBV7-2 and TRBJ2-1; D might be TRBD2 (7 bases). Sequencing was carried out using peripheral blood. The CDR3, as DNA: TGTGCCAGCAGCTTAGAAAGGGGGGGCCATGAGCAGTTCTTC. It is translated as CASSLERGGHEQFF.